This is a list of T cell receptor beta chains from one sample in a study of T cell repertoires in cytomegalovirus infection. For these TCRs, the target antigens are not known. TCRdb reprocessed the reads via MiXCR and lists one record per CDR3 protein. Of around 710,000 distinct CDR3 sequences in the sample, approximately 32% were seen once. This specimen consisted of cultured CD8+ T cells from PBMCs, obtained from culture after CMV antigen stimulation. All receptors derive from a human donor in good health (CMV status not recorded). Some clones in this sample may be carry-over from other donors' samples. Each CDR3 is given with its conserved first and last residue. Fields, in order: clone size, D gene, V gene, J gene, CDR3 protein, CDR3 DNA. The D gene is left open where the match is weak. Size values are once, few and many counts, or a class for expanded clones, and some rows have none.

.	.	TRBV13	TRBJ1-1	CASSTPHMNTEAFF	TGTGCCAGCAGCACCCCTCACATGAACACTGAAGCTTTCTTT
many	TRBD2	TRBV12-3/TRBV12-4	TRBJ2-3	CASSYPWTSGGEADTQYF	TGTGCCAGCAGTTACCCCTGGACTAGCGGGGGGGAAGCAGATACGCAGTATTTT
.	.	TRBV7-9	TRBJ1-5	CASSGAGVSNQPQHF	TGTGCCAGCAGCGGCGCAGGGGTAAGCAATCAGCCCCAGCATTTT
.	TRBD2	TRBV10-2	TRBJ2-3	CASHRRGGAEADTQYF	TGCGCCAGCCATCGCCGCGGGGGGGCCGAGGCAGATACGCAGTATTTT
few	.	TRBV20-1	TRBJ2-1	CSARDLGPNEQFF	TGCAGTGCTAGAGATCTGGGTCCTAATGAGCAGTTCTTC
.	TRBD1	TRBV6-5	TRBJ1-2	CASSWTGGRRLNYGYTF	TGTGCCAGCAGTTGGACAGGGGGCCGAAGGTTGAACTATGGCTACACCTTC
.	.	TRBV9	TRBJ2-3	CASSPRQDSRTDTQYF	TGTGCCAGCAGCCCGCGACAGGACTCCCGCACAGATACGCAGTATTTT
once	TRBD1	TRBV7-9	TRBJ1-1	CASSTTDRGRVYTEAFF	TGTGCCAGCAGCACCACAGACAGGGGGCGCGTGTACACTGAAGCTTTCTTT
.	.	TRBV6-6	TRBJ1-1	CASSYSGGITEAFF	TGTGCCAGCAGTTACTCCGGGGGGATCACTGAAGCTTTCTTT
many	TRBD1	TRBV7-8	TRBJ1-1	CASSLARDRTMNTEAFF	TGTGCCAGCAGCTTAGCGAGGGACAGAACAATGAACACTGAAGCTTTCTTT
.	.	TRBV4-1	TRBJ1-3	CASSQGGPFSGNTIYF	TGCGCCAGCAGCCAAGGGGGACCGTTCTCTGGAAACACCATATATTTT
.	.	TRBV28	TRBJ2-3	CASSFFPRDFISSTDTQYF	TGTGCCAGCAGTTTTTTTCCCCGGGATTTCATTTCTAGCACAGATACGCAGTATTTT
few	.	TRBV7-2	TRBJ1-2	CASSVSYRPNYGYTF	TGTGCCAGCAGCGTCAGCTATCGCCCTAACTATGGCTACACCTTC
.	.	TRBV19	TRBJ1-1	CASKWFSNGNTEAFF	TGTGCCAGTAAATGGTTCTCGAACGGGAACACTGAAGCTTTCTTT
few	.	TRBV7-8	TRBJ2-7	CASSLSPRVGYEQYF	TGTGCCAGCAGCTTATCCCCCAGGGTCGGGTACGAGCAGTACTTC
many	TRBD2	TRBV7-7	TRBJ2-3	CASSLTPPGLVSSDTQYF	TGTGCTAGCAGCTTAACCCCTCCCGGACTAGTTAGCTCAGATACGCAGTATTTT
.	.	TRBV7-6	TRBJ1-3	CASSLEQHFATSSRNTIYF	TGTGCCAGCAGCTTAGAGCAACATTTCGCAACCTCCTCTAGAAACACCATATATTTT
few	.	TRBV4-3	TRBJ1-1	CASSQDRRQGFPEAFF	TGCGCCAGCAGCCAAGATAGGAGGCAGGGGTTCCCTGAAGCTTTCTTT
.	.	TRBV4-1	TRBJ2-7	CASSQGLGDEQYF	TGCGCCAGCAGCCAAGGTTTGGGAGACGAGCAGTACTTC
many	.	TRBV12-3/TRBV12-4	TRBJ1-5	CASSLGRASNQPQHF	TGTGCCAGCAGTTTAGGCAGGGCTAGCAATCAGCCCCAGCATTTT